These T cell receptor beta chains were read from a single sample in a study of somatic mutations in cytotoxic T cells in rheumatoid arthritis. Clones were read by immunoSEQ multiplex PCR, and TCRdb kept only the in-frame ones, dropping some. Here the sample spans 6,000 to 7,500 clones, approximately 67% being singletons. The sequencing input was CD8+ T cells sorted from blood. These receptors came from a woman between 50 and 59 years old in good health. Each CDR3 is given with its conserved first and last residue. The D gene is left open where the match is weak. A row's size may be missing; if present it is once, few, many or a size class.

V,J,D,size,DNA,CDR3
TRBV11-3,TRBJ1-2,-,-,TGTGCCGGCAGCCCGAACGGGGTTGTGGGGGGCTACACCTTC,CAGSPNGVVGGYTF
TRBV7-8,TRBJ1-2,-,-,TGTGCCAGCAGCTTAGGATCCCGCCTAACAGCTAACTATGGCTACACCTTC,CASSLGSRLTANYGYTF
TRBV9,TRBJ2-6,-,few,TGTGCCAGCAGCGCTACAGGGTCCGGGGCCAACGTCCTGACTTTC,CASSATGSGANVLTF
TRBV28,TRBJ2-1,TRBD2,-,TGTGCCAGCAGTTCCACTAGCGGGGTTAATGAGCAGTTCTTC,CASSSTSGVNEQFF
TRBV11-2,TRBJ2-5,-,-,TGTGCCAGCAGCTCAGGACAAGCCTCCGGAGAGACCCAGTACTTC,CASSSGQASGETQYF
TRBV4-3,TRBJ1-2,-,-,TGCGCCAGCAGCCCGACGGAGGAGGCCTCTGGCTACACCTTC,CASSPTEEASGYTF
TRBV10-2,TRBJ2-7,TRBD1,-,TGCGCCAGCTCCACCGGGACAGGGAACCACGAGCAGTACTTC,CASSTGTGNHEQYF
TRBV9,TRBJ1-2,TRBD1,-,TGTGCCAGCAGCAATCGTGGACAGGGGACCGATGGCTACACCTTC,CASSNRGQGTDGYTF
TRBV9,TRBJ2-7,TRBD1,-,TGTGCCAGCAGCGTTGCGTCCGGGACAGCGACATACGAGCAGTACTTC,CASSVASGTATYEQYF
TRBV7-8,TRBJ1-1,-,-,TGTGCCAGCAGAGGGGATGTGAACCGTATGAACACTGAAGCTTTCTTT,CASRGDVNRMNTEAFF
TRBV9,TRBJ1-2,-,-,TGTGCCAGCAGCGTAGACAGGGCCTGGTATGGCTACACCTTC,CASSVDRAWYGYTF
TRBV18,TRBJ1-3,-,few,TGTGCCAGCTCACCCGACTTAGAAAGAAACACCATATATTTT,CASSPDLERNTIYF
TRBV6-6,TRBJ1-2,-,-,TGTGCCAGCAGTGACCCACAGGGCTCTCTATTTGGCTACACCTTC,CASSDPQGSLFGYTF
TRBV19,TRBJ2-5,-,-,TGTGCCGCGGGGCTAGAGACCCAGTACTTC,CAAGLETQYF
TRBV7-6,TRBJ1-5,-,-,TGTGCCAGCAGCTTAGCGGAGGGGGAGGGGGATCAGCCCCAGCATTTT,CASSLAEGEGDQPQHF
TRBV11-3,TRBJ2-7,TRBD1,-,TGTGCCAGCAGCTTACCCAGGACAGGGGGCGCCTACGAGCAGTACTTC,CASSLPRTGGAYEQYF
TRBV4-3,TRBJ2-3,-,medium-sized,TGCGCCAGCAGCCAAGAAGATATAGGGGCGACGCAGTATTTT,CASSQEDIGATQYF
TRBV4-1,TRBJ2-3,TRBD2,-,TGCGCCAGCAGCCGCACATCAGGGCCAGCGGGGGGGTCTAGCACAGATACGCAGTATTTT,CASSRTSGPAGGSSTDTQYF
TRBV9,TRBJ2-3,-,-,TGTGCCAGCAGCGTAGTTAGCGCAGATACGCAGTATTTT,CASSVVSADTQYF
TRBV27,TRBJ1-6,-,-,TGTGCCAGCAACAAAGGGTGGGGACTTAATTCACCCCTCCACTTT,CASNKGWGLNSPLHF
TRBV27,TRBJ2-1,TRBD2,-,TGTGCCAGCAGTTTAGCGGGGGGGCCTCCATTAAATGAGCAGTTCTTC,CASSLAGGPPLNEQFF
TRBV19,TRBJ1-5,TRBD1,-,TGTGCCAGTAGTACCCTGGACAGGGCGGTGGATAGCAATCAGCCCCAGCATTTT,CASSTLDRAVDSNQPQHF
TRBV29-1,TRBJ2-7,-,few,TGCAGCGTTACGGGGTCCTACGAGCAGTACTTC,CSVTGSYEQYF
TRBV4-3,TRBJ2-3,TRBD2,-,TGCGCCAGCAGCCAAGAACTAGCGGGGGGCACAGATACGCAGTATTTT,CASSQELAGGTDTQYF
TRBV21-1,TRBJ1-1,-,-,TGTGCCAGCAGCCCTCGCAGGGTTAACACTGAAGCTTTCTTT,CASSPRRVNTEAFF
TRBV9,TRBJ2-7,TRBD2,-,TGTGCCAGCAGCACTAGCGGGGGCTTCTCCTACGAGCAGTACTTC,CASSTSGGFSYEQYF
TRBV10-2,TRBJ1-1,-,few,TGCGCCAGCACCCCGACAGCGAACACTGAAGCTTTCTTT,CASTPTANTEAFF
TRBV7-9,TRBJ2-3,-,-,TGTGCCAGCAACCCATCGGCGTGGAGAGATACGCAGTATTTT,CASNPSAWRDTQYF
TRBV29-1,TRBJ2-1,TRBD1,-,TGCAGCGCGGGGGACAGGGAGACCTACAATGAGCAGTTCTTC,CSAGDRETYNEQFF
TRBV7-9,TRBJ2-1,TRBD2,-,TGTGCCAGCAGAGAGGGACTAGGATCCGGTGAGCAGTTCTTC,CASREGLGSGEQFF
TRBV6-1,TRBJ2-7,TRBD1,few,TGTGCCAGCAGTGAAGCGGACAGGGGCGAGCAGTACTTC,CASSEADRGEQYF
TRBV6-1,TRBJ2-7,-,-,TGTGCCAGCAGAACTGGTGAAACCTACGAGCAGTACTTC,CASRTGETYEQYF
TRBV5-6,TRBJ1-2,TRBD1,-,TGTGCCAGCAGCTCAAGACAGGGTGGCTATGGCTACACCTTC,CASSSRQGGYGYTF